The sequence of this T cell receptor beta chain was determined in a study of T cells in Graves' hyperthyroidism and ophthalmopathy. General study results and limits: In the analysis, a 13 V-J model separated ophthalmopathy from stable hyperthyroidism.

This clonotype showed up many times. As yet, its antigen is unknown. Regions amplified from RNA transcripts were the TCR beta CDR3 regions. A first-round RT-PCR of the TCR CDR3 used the HTBI primer set. TCRdb re-called the multiplex PCR reads through MiXCR, storing one row per CDR3 protein. The sample has hundreds of thousands of distinct CDR3 sequences, about 25% seen once. The CDR3 covers 14 residues. CDR1 DFQATT and CDR2 SNEGSKA come from the germline V gene (reference sequence). The ends lost 0 bases at V and 7 bases at J; junction bases unmatched: 3. Clinical symptoms, serum thyroxine and TRAb, thyroid ultrasound and orbital computed tomography together formed the diagnostic basis. From more than 9.5 ml of fresh peripheral blood, PBMCs were isolated.

The J gene is TRBJ2-7, the V gene TRBV20-1; TRBD2 agrees at 13 bases. Sequencing was carried out using blood. This sequence originates from a woman in her thirties or forties with Graves' ophthalmopathy. In DNA, the CDR3 is TGCAGTGCTAGAGATCAGACTAGCGGGAGGGAGCAGTACTTC. Residues: CSARDQTSGREQYF.